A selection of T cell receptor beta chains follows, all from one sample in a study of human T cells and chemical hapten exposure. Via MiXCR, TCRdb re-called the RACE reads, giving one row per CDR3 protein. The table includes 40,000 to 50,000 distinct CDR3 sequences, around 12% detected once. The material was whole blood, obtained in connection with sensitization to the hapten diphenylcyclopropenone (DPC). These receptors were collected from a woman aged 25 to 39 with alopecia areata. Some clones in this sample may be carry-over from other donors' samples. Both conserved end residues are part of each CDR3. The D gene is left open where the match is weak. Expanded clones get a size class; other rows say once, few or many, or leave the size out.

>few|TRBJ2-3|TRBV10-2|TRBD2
CASRTQPGLADKKTSTDTQYF
TGCGCCAGCAGAACCCAACCGGGACTAGCGGACAAGAAGACTAGCACAGATACGCAGTATTTT
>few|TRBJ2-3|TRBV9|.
CASSAHSGADTQYF
TGTGCCAGCAGCGCTCACTCAGGGGCAGATACGCAGTATTTT
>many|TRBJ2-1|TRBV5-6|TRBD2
CASSLTSGSMHEQFF
TGTGCCAGCAGCCTAACTAGCGGGAGTATGCATGAGCAGTTCTTC
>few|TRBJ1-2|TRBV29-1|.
CSVQGPLDYGYTF
TGCAGCGTACAGGGCCCCCTGGACTATGGCTACACCTTC
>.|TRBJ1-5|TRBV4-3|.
CASSQEWYQPQHF
TGCGCCAGCAGCCAAGAGTGGTATCAGCCCCAGCATTTT
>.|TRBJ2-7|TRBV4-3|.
CASSQGRQGSNEQYF
TGCGCCAGCAGCCAAGGTCGGCAGGGGTCGAACGAGCAGTACTTC
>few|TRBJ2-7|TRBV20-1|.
CSALKHDRSYEQYF
TGCAGTGCTTTAAAACACGACCGGTCCTACGAGCAGTACTTC
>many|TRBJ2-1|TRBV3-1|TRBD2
CASSQGLAGGGEQFF
TGTGCCAGCAGCCAAGGACTAGCGGGAGGGGGTGAGCAGTTCTTC
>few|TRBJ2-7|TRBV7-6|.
CASSLGAGANYEQYF
TGTGCCAGCAGCTTAGGAGCGGGTGCGAACTACGAGCAGTACTTC
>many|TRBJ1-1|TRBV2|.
CASSTEYTEAFF
TGTGCCAGCTCCACTGAGTACACTGAAGCTTTCTTT
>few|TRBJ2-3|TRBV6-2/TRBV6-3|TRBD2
CASSLAGGVDTQYF
TGTGCCAGCAGTTTAGCGGGGGGTGTGGATACGCAGTATTTT
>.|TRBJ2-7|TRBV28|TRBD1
CATGTGFNEQYF
TGTGCCACAGGGACAGGGTTCAACGAGCAGTACTTC
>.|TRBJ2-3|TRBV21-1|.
CASSKAKGGNTDTQYF
TGTGCCAGCAGCAAAGCGAAGGGGGGAAACACAGATACGCAGTATTTT
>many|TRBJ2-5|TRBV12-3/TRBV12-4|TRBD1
CASSQGQVETQYF
TGTGCCAGCAGCCAAGGACAGGTAGAGACCCAGTACTTC
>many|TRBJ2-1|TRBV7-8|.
CASSLHNQGLSFF
TGTGCCAGCAGTCTTCACAATCAGGGACTGTCGTTCTTC
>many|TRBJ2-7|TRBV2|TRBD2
CASRPSGTSSYEQYF
TGTGCCAGCAGACCCAGCGGGACCAGCTCCTACGAGCAGTACTTC
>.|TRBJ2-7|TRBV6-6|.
CASSYGSIYEQYF
TGTGCCAGCAGTTACGGGTCGATCTACGAGCAGTACTTC
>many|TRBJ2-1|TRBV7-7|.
CASSQEPSSYNEQFF
TGTGCTAGCAGCCAAGAACCTAGCTCCTACAATGAGCAGTTCTTC
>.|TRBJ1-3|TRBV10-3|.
CAISEWGAPGNTIYF
TGTGCCATCAGTGAGTGGGGAGCCCCGGGAAACACCATATATTTT
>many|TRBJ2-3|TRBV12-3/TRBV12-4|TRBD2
CASRSSGRAWDTQYF
TGTGCCAGCAGGTCTAGCGGGAGAGCCTGGGATACGCAGTATTTT
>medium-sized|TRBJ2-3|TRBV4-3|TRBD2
CASSQKSPGLAGGPGDTQYF
TGCGCCAGCAGCCAAAAATCACCGGGACTAGCGGGAGGGCCCGGAGATACGCAGTATTTT
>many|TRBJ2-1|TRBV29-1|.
CSVEGLANEQFF
TGCAGCGTTGAAGGGCTAGCTAATGAGCAGTTCTTC
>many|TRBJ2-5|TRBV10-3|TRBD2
CAISDLAGETQYF
TGTGCCATCAGTGATCTAGCGGGAGAGACCCAGTACTTC
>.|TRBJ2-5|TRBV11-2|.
CASSFRGKLETQYF
TGTGCCAGCAGTTTTCGGGGCAAATTGGAGACCCAGTACTTC
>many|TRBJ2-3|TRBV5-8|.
CTGRRADTQYF
TGTACGGGGCGCCGGGCAGATACGCAGTATTTT
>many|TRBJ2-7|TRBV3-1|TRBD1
CASSQARAGGYYEQYF
TGTGCCAGCAGCCAAGCTCGCGCAGGGGGTTATTACGAGCAGTACTTC
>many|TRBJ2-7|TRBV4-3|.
CASSQDGVPNGEQYF
TGCGCCAGCAGCCAAGACGGCGTACCCAACGGCGAGCAGTACTTC
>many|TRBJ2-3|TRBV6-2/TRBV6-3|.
CASSSPGAPRTDTQYF
TGTGCCAGCAGTTCCCCAGGAGCGCCCCGCACAGATACGCAGTATTTT
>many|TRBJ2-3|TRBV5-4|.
CASSVDQDTQYF
TGTGCCAGCAGCGTAGATCAGGATACGCAGTATTTT
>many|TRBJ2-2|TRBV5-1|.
CASSLWLAQNTGELFF
TGCGCCAGCAGCTTGTGGCTAGCGCAAAACACCGGGGAGCTGTTTTTT
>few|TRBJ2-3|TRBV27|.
CASSLIRGGPDTQYF
TGTGCCAGCAGTTTAATCAGGGGAGGCCCAGATACGCAGTATTTT
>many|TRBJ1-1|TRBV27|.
CASSLRGAEAFF
TGTGCCAGCAGTCTCAGGGGAGCTGAAGCTTTCTTT
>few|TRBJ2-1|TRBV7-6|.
CASSFGVDNEQFF
TGTGCCAGCAGCTTCGGTGTCGACAATGAGCAGTTCTTC
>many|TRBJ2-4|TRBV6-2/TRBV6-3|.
CASSDSGIQYF
TGTGCCAGCAGCGACAGTGGTATTCAGTACTTC
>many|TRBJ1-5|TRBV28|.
CASSRLLGSNQPQHF
TGTGCCAGCAGTCGGTTGCTGGGTAGCAATCAGCCCCAGCATTTT
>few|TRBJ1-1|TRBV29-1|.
CSVDTRNTEAFF
TGCAGCGTTGACACCCGGAACACTGAAGCTTTCTTT